The source of this TCR beta chain is a study of blood T cells in healthy people across ages. Whole-study findings and limits: The study found more naive CD4+ cells and higher diversity in long-lived than aged donors. Unsorted PBMCs ruled out conclusive naive versus antigen-experienced comparison.

Remarks on this clonotype: Its antigen is unidentified.

The sample, roughly 9.5 milliliters of peripheral blood, was drawn from each donor. It was with a sample-barcoded 5' primer and a J-beta primer mix that a second PCR of about 6 to 12 cycles was run. A single record per CDR3 protein comes from TCRdb applying MiXCR to the 5' RACE reads. The sample shows fewer than 950,000 distinct CDR3 sequences, approximately 53% of them seen only once. The germline CDR1 and CDR2 sequences are MGHDK and SYGVNS. Deletions cut 11 bases from V and 3 bases from J, with 7 bases between. CDR3 length equals 10 residues. Specimen: blood. The chain has TRBV25-1 and TRBJ1-2; the D is unclear. This receptor was obtained from a man older than 75 in good health. The CDR3 coding sequence is TGTGCCTGCGGGGACTATGGCTACACCTTC. Its protein is CACGDYGYTF.